This TCR beta chain was obtained from a study of blood T cell repertoires in COVID-19. At the level of the study: From T cells, B-cell-depleted T cells, or PBMCs came the material, which was cDNA or gDNA.

This clone was seen once. Other nucleotide sequences in the sample specify the same CDR3. Original processing notes: Amplification with reference gene primers provided the estimates of nucleated cell counts. The data were produced by immunoSEQ multiplex PCR, yet TCRdb's version contains in-frame clones alone and is incomplete. V and J calls and clone size are copied from that table; D and trimming were computed from the DNA. The sample has around 190,000 clones, approximately 80% seen once. The CDR3 extends over 14 amino acids. V dropped 5 bases and J dropped 0 bases, with 7 bases sitting between them. Per the germline V gene, CDR1 is MDHEN and CDR2 is SYDVKM.

The genes are TRBV28 and TRBJ1-4, with TRBD1 as a possible D gene (5 bases). Input material: peripheral blood. This receptor was identified in a human donor in a cohort sampled during active COVID-19. The CDR3 bases are TGTGCCAGCAGTCTGACAGCAACTAATGAAAAACTGTTTTTT. Its protein product is CASSLTATNEKLFF.